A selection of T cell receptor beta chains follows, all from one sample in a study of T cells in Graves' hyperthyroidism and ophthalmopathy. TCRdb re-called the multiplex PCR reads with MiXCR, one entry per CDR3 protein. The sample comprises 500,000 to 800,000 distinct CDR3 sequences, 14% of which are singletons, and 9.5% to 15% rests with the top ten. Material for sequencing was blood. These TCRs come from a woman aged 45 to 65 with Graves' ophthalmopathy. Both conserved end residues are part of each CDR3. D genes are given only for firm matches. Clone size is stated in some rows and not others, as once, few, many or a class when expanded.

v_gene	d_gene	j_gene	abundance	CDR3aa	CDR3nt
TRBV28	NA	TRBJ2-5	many	CASSLISPEVTQYF	TGTGCCAGCAGTTTAATAAGTCCCGAAGTGACCCAGTACTTC
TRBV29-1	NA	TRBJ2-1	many	CSVFRSYNEQFF	TGCAGCGTTTTTAGGTCCTACAATGAGCAGTTCTTC
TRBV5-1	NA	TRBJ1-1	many	CASHPGRRPNTEAFF	TGCGCCAGCCACCCGGGGCGTAGGCCGAACACTGAAGCTTTCTTT
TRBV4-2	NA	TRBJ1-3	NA	CASSQELTNSGNTIYF	TGTGCCAGCAGCCAAGAGCTCACAAACTCTGGAAACACCATATATTTT
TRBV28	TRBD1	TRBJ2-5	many	CASSDDRAKETQYF	TGTGCCAGCAGTGACGACAGGGCGAAAGAGACCCAGTACTTC
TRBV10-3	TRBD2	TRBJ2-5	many	CAISEGLAGVQETQYF	TGTGCCATCAGTGAAGGACTAGCGGGGGTCCAAGAGACCCAGTACTTC
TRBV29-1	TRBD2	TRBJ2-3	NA	CSVEEGAGVMQYF	TGCAGCGTTGAAGAAGGGGCGGGAGTCATGCAGTATTTT
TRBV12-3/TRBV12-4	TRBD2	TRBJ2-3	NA	CASATQRDYTDTQYF	TGTGCCAGCGCCACCCAGCGGGACTATACAGATACGCAGTATTTT
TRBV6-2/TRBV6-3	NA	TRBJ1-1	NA	CASSYSIMGRADTEAFF	TGTGCCAGCAGTTACTCGATAATGGGCAGGGCGGACACTGAAGCCTTCTTT
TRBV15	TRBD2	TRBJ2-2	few	CATSRALAANTGELFF	TGTGCCACCAGCAGAGCACTAGCGGCGAACACCGGGGAGCTGTTTTTT
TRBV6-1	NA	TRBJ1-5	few	CASSGSRLRQPQHF	TGTGCCAGCTCGGGGAGTAGGTTACGTCAGCCCCAGCATTTT
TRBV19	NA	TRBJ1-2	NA	CASSIVRDRSTCYTF	TGTGCCAGTAGTATAGTTCGGGACCGGTCGACGTGCTACACCTTC
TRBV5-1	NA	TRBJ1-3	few	CASSLQDTASGNTIYF	TGCGCCAGCAGCTTGCAGGACACGGCCTCTGGAAACACCATATATTTT
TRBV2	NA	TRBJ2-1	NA	CASSEARVGEQFF	TGTGCCAGCAGTGAAGCGCGGGTCGGGGAGCAGTTCTTC
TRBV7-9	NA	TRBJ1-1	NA	CASSLDTYYTEAFF	TGTGCCAGCAGCTTAGACACATATTACACTGAAGCTTTCTTT
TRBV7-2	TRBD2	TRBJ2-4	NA	CASSIGSIGGRGDIQYF	TGTGCCAGCAGCATAGGGAGTATAGGCGGGAGAGGGGACATTCAGTACTTC
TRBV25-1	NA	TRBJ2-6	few	CASSEYKGSGANVLTF	TGTGCCAGCAGTGAATATAAGGGATCTGGGGCCAACGTCCTGACTTTC
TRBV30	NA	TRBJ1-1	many	CAWTRGVNTEAFF	TGTGCCTGGACTAGGGGGGTGAACACTGAAGCTTTCTTT
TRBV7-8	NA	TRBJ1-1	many	CASSARVDTEAFF	TGTGCCAGCAGCGCCCGTGTGGACACTGAAGCTTTCTTT
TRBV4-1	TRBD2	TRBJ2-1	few	CASSQLAGNTYNEQFF	TGCGCCAGCAGCCAGCTAGCGGGAAATACCTACAATGAGCAGTTCTTC
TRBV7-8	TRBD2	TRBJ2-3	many	CASSGGVGTDTQYF	TGTGCCAGCAGCGGGGGGGTGGGCACAGATACGCAGTATTTT
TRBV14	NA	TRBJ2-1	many	CASSHSVPGRAEQFF	TGTGCCAGCAGCCACTCTGTCCCAGGTAGGGCCGAGCAGTTCTTC
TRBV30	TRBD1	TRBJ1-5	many	CAWNRGSNQPQHF	TGTGCCTGGAACAGGGGTAGCAATCAGCCCCAGCATTTT
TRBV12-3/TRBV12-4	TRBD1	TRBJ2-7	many	CASRPGDRALTYEQYF	TGTGCCAGCAGGCCCGGGGACAGGGCGTTGACCTACGAGCAGTACTTC
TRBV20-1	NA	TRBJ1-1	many	CSARDSGFAEAFF	TGCAGTGCTAGAGATTCGGGGTTCGCTGAAGCTTTCTTT
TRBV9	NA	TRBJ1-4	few	CASSANGATNEKLFF	TGTGCCAGCAGCGCAAATGGGGCGACTAATGAAAAACTGTTTTTT
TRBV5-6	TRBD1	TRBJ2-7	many	CASSLEWTGSYEQYF	TGTGCCAGCAGCTTGGAGTGGACAGGGTCCTACGAGCAGTACTTC
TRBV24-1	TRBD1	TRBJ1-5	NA	CATGDRVSNQPQHF	TGTGCCACCGGAGACAGGGTTAGCAATCAGCCCCAGCATTTT
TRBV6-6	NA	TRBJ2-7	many	CASSYSTNNYEQYF	TGTGCCAGCAGTTACTCGACTAATAATTACGAGCAGTACTTC
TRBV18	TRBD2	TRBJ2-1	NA	CASSPWSSGNNEQFF	TGTGCCAGCTCACCTTGGTCTAGCGGGAACAATGAGCAGTTCTTC
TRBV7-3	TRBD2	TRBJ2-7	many	CASSTLAVSSYEQYF	TGTGCCAGCAGCACCCTAGCGGTTAGCTCCTACGAGCAGTACTTC
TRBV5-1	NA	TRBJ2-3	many	CASSNPATDTQYF	TGCGCCAGCAGCAACCCGGCCACAGATACGCAGTATTTT